The clone carrying this T cell receptor beta chain was detected only once. The sample belongs to a study of blood T cell repertoires in COVID-19. Study-wide background: T cells, B-cell-depleted T cells, or PBMCs provided the cDNA or gDNA that served as material.

Methods used by the authors: The authors estimated nucleated cell counts from reference gene primer amplification. The assay was immunoSEQ multiplex PCR, and TCRdb's table has in-frame clones only and misses some. V, J and clone size derive from that table, while D and trimming were established from the DNA sequence. The sample comprises nearly 350,000 clones, around four fifths of which are singletons, and almost 3% rests with the top ten. Germline-derived CDR1 and CDR2 are SGHRS and YFSETQ. V was cut by 1 base and J by 4 bases, with 17 bases left in between. This CDR3 is built from 17 residues. The clonotype was recovered from a man aged 30-40 years with active or convalescent COVID-19. The chain employs TRBV5-1 and TRBJ1-4, with unresolved D. Sequencing was carried out using peripheral blood. In DNA form, the CDR3 reads TGCGCCAGCAGCTTGACAAAGTCCGGGGTTCTTAATGAAAAACTGTTTTTT. This gives the protein CASSLTKSGVLNEKLFF. The variable domain in full, completed from reference TRBV5-1 and TRBJ1-4, reads KAGVTQTPRYLIKTRGQQVTLSCSPISGHRSVSWYQQTPGQGLQFLFEYFSETQRNKGNFPGRFSGRQFSNSRSEMNVSTLELGDSALYLCASSLTKSGVLNEKLFFGSGTQLSVL.